Given below is one T cell receptor (beta chain) in context. Amplification used 60 Vbeta primers and 13 Jbeta primers. Profiled with immunoSEQ multiplex PCR; TCRdb holds only in-frame clones, not every one. The repertoire holds about 200,000 clones, with 82% as singletons. V lost 5 bases and J lost 4, with 20 bases in between. Germline V gives CDR1 SEHNR, CDR2 FQNEAQ (reference sequence). The CDR3 loop spans 16 amino acids. The data were taken from a study of cytomegalovirus exposure and HLA in healthy donors. The material sequenced was PBMCs. The sequence derives from a boy between 2 and 10 years old in good health and CMV-seronegative. V usage is TRBV7-9 and J usage is TRBJ1-2; tentatively, D is TRBD1 (5 bases). The CDR3 region has the DNA TGTGCCAGCAGCCCCGCCGGGACTAAAAAATTCTATGGCTACACCTTC. Translated, it gives CASSPAGTKKFYGYTF.